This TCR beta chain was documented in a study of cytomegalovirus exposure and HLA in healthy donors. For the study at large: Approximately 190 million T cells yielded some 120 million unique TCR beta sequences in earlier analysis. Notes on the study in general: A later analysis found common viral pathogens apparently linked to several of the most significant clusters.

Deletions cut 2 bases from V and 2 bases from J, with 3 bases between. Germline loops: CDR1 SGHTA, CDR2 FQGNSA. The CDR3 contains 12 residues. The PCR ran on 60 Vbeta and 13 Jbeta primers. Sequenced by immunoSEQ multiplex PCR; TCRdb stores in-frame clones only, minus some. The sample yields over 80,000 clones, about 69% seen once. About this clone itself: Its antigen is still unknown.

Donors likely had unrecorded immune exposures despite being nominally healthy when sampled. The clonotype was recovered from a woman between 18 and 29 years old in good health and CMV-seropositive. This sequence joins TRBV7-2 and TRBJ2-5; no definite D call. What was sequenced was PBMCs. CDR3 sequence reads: CASSLLQETQYF. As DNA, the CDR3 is TGTGCCAGCAGCTTACTGCAAGAGACCCAGTACTTC.